This T cell receptor beta chain was identified in a study of blood T cell repertoires in COVID-19. Looking at the study overall: Sites in the United States, Italy and Spain provided acute and convalescent COVID-19 samples.

The length of the CDR3 is 16 residues. Germline CDR1 reads MDHEN; CDR2 reads SYDVKM. The V and J ends lost 0 bases and 5 bases, in that order; junction bases with no gene match: 6. Only in-frame clones appear in the TCRdb table, and some are missing; sequencing was by immunoSEQ multiplex PCR. The repertoire holds under 150,000 clones, with roughly 84% as singletons. This sequence was found in a man aged 55 to 70 with acute or convalescent COVID-19. Sequenced: peripheral blood. The gene calls are TRBV28 and TRBJ1-2, with TRBD1 matching over 10 bases. The CDR3 nucleotides read TGTGCCAGCAGTTTATGGACAGGGGGCGCCGAATATGGCTACACCTTC. Its protein is CASSLWTGGAEYGYTF.